Following are 21 T cell receptor beta chains from one sample sequenced in a study of tumor-infiltrating lymphocytes in primary liver carcinoma. Making TCR beta cDNA involved approximately 0.5 ug total RNA and a constant-region primer. A slightly modified ARM-PCR protocol with three nested multiplex PCR rounds produced these TCR beta libraries. A C-beta reverse primer was combined with TRBV1-TRBV30 forward primers in the first two PCR rounds, and each round had ten to eleven cycles. TCRdb reprocessed the multiplex PCR reads via MiXCR and lists one record per CDR3 protein. Of about 200,000 distinct CDR3 sequences listed, 65% are singletons. Unsorted whole blood yielded the blood RNA, and germline DNA was also extracted. The sequencing input was peripheral blood. Source of these receptors: an older woman with primary liver carcinoma and hepatitis B virus infection.

V and J are TRBV5-1 and TRBJ2-3; D may be TRBD2 (6 bases). The CDR3 length is 15 residues. Looked up from germline, CDR1 is SGHRS and CDR2 is YFSETQ. V lost 0 bases and J 2 bases, leaving 10 bases between the germline ends. CDR3 protein: CASSLGDFHTDTQYF. In DNA form, the CDR3 reads TGCGCCAGCAGCTTGGGGGACTTTCACACAGATACGCAGTATTTT.

Turning to this clonotype: A much larger clone lies a single base off, so this may be a read error. The chain links TRBV6-5 to TRBJ1-5; D gene ambiguous. The germline gives CDR1 MNHEY, CDR2 SVGAGI. CDR3 length: 13 amino acids. The CDR3 coding sequence is TGTACCAGCAGTTACTCGCCAAATCAGCCCCAGCATTTT. This translates into CTSSYSPNQPQHF.

Worth noting for this clonotype: A read error is possible here, since a much larger clone lies one base away. This CDR3 reads CASRKGTGGYEQYF. CDR3 DNA: TGTGCCAGCAGGAAAGGGACAGGGGGCTACGAGCAGTACTTC. This chain joins TRBV6-5 and TRBJ2-7; TRBD1 agrees at 11 bases. The V and J ends lost 6 bases and 3 bases, in that order; junction bases with no gene match: 4. Germline loops: CDR1 MNHEY, CDR2 SVGAGI. This CDR3 comprises 14 residues.

As for this clonotype: Likely a read error: the CDR3 ends without its conserved phenylalanine or tryptophan. The DNA is left out, because the CDR3 cannot be placed on it with certainty; the CDR3 is given as TCRdb lists it. The CDR3 reads CASSALSTQHY. The V call is TRBV11-2, the J call TRBJ2-5; TRBD2 reflects the table's D call only, with no check against the DNA. Germline CDR1 SGHAT, CDR2 FQNNGV. The CDR3 has 11 residues if both end residues are counted.

This clonotype was seen only a few times. This chain joins TRBV5-1 and TRBJ1-1, with D uncertain. V gave up 4 bases and J gave up 1 base, with 14 bases separating them. Germline V gene sequence: CDR1 SGHRS, CDR2 YFSETQ. The CDR3 runs to 15 residues. The CDR3 nucleotides read TGCGCCAGCAGCCCCTTACCCGGGTCGAACACTGAAGCTTTCTTT. It codes for CASSPLPGSNTEAFF.

For this clonotype: Germline and junction disagree at one end, which may indicate a read error. V gene TRBV29-1 combines with J gene TRBJ1-2; D might be TRBD1 (6 bases). CDR3 length equals 13 residues. Per germline, CDR1 SQVTM and CDR2 ANQGSEA. CDR3 sequence reads: CSVRYRAHYDYTF. The CDR3 nucleotides are TGCAGCGTTCGATACAGGGCTCACTATGACTACACCTTC.

The rearrangement links TRBV6-2 or TRBV6-3 to TRBJ2-7; TRBD2 matches 7 bases. The CDR3 extends over 13 amino acids. J lost 6 bases, V lost 11 bases, and 13 bases had no gene match. CDR1 MNHEY and CDR2 SVGEGT come from the germline V gene. CDR3 DNA: TGTGCCTGCGGGCGAACTAGCGAGTCCGAGCAGTACTTC. It translates to CACGRTSESEQYF.

This clonotype was detected only a few times. The chain couples TRBV5-1 to TRBJ2-7; D is possibly TRBD2 (6 bases). V lost 0 bases, J lost 3 bases, and 16 bases lay in between. This CDR3 contains 16 residues. Germline CDR1 reads SGHRS; CDR2 reads YFSETQ. In DNA, the CDR3 is TGCGCCAGCAGCTTGGGGGTCTCACCGGGGGACTACGAGCAGTACTTC. Translated, it gives CASSLGVSPGDYEQYF.

This clonotype is judged medium-sized. The chain employs TRBV11-2 and TRBJ2-1; D is ambiguous. Germline V CDR1 and CDR2: SGHAT, FQNNGV. V gave up 1 base and J gave up 4 bases, with 8 bases separating them. The CDR3 spans 14 residues. The CDR3, as DNA: TGTGCCAGCAGCTTAGGTGGGATTTACAATGAGCAGTTCTTC. Translation gives CASSLGGIYNEQFF.

The table lists this clonotype with many counts. V usage is TRBV6-5 and J usage is TRBJ2-7; 12 bases match TRBD2. Per the germline V gene, CDR1 is MNHEY and CDR2 is SVGAGI. This CDR3 comprises 14 residues. Losses at the gene ends were 6 bases for V and 3 bases for J; bases not matched to a gene: 3. The CDR3 is CASRLAGGVYEQYF. CDR3 DNA sequence: TGTGCCAGCAGACTAGCGGGGGGTGTCTACGAGCAGTACTTC.

This clonotype was seen only a few times. This may be a read error: a much more frequent sequence differs by one nucleotide. The V and J genes are TRBV6-1 and TRBJ2-2; possibly TRBD2 for D (5 bases). CDR3 length: 13 amino acids. Germline V gene sequence: CDR1 MNHNS, CDR2 SASEGT. The CDR3 region has the DNA TGTGCCAGCAGTGAACAGAAGGCCGGGGAGCCGTTTTTT. Amino acid sequence: CASSEQKAGEPFF.

Comments on this clonotype: Sequence at one end of the junction differs from germline and may be a read error. The CDR3 DNA is TGTGTCAGCAGCTCACTACGGTCAGGCGTCGGGGAGCTGTTTTTT. This codes for CVSSSLRSGVGELFF. V is TRBV11-2 and J is TRBJ2-2; D gene ambiguous. Germline assignment: CDR1 SGHAT and CDR2 FQNNGV. This CDR3 region has 15 residues.

In the case of this clonotype: This clone may be a read error of a much larger clone one base away. The chain links TRBV12-3 or TRBV12-4 to TRBJ1-3; no clear D gene. This CDR3 has 14 amino acids. The CDR3 region is CATSLSGVGNTIYF. In nucleotides, the CDR3 is TGTGCCACCAGTTTATCCGGGGTCGGAAACACCATATATTTT.

Turning to this clonotype: A much larger clone differs by one base, so this may be a read error. The chain combines TRBV11-2 with TRBJ2-1, with D perhaps TRBD2 (6 bases). CDR1 is SGHAT and CDR2 is FQNNGV in the germline V gene. The CDR3 consists of 15 residues. Here the CDR3 DNA reads TGTGCCAGCAGCGCCTTGAGGCGGCGGGACCCTAAGCAGCTCTTC. This translates into CASSALRRRDPKQLF.

The gene calls are TRBV11-2 and TRBJ1-1; D gene ambiguous. The CDR3 covers 20 residues. V lost 1 base, J lost 2 bases, and 26 bases lay in between. The germline CDR1 and CDR2 sequences are SGHAT and FQNNGV. CDR3 DNA sequence: TGTGCCAGCAGCTTAGTGTCACGAAGGGTCCGAGGACCATTAAACACTGAAGCTTTCTTT. This translates into CASSLVSRRVRGPLNTEAFF.

The J gene is TRBJ2-2, the V gene TRBV28; a possible D gene is TRBD2 (6 bases). The germline V gene has CDR1 MDHEN and CDR2 SYDVKM. V lost 4 bases, J lost 0 bases, and 12 bases lay in between. The CDR3 length is 16 residues. The CDR3 nucleotides read TGTGCCAGCAGTTCCCCCAGACTAGCGAACACCGGGGAGCTGTTTTTT. Its protein product is CASSSPRLANTGELFF. The variable domain in full, with the rest retrieved from reference TRBV28 and TRBJ2-2, is DVKVTQSSRYLVKRTGEKVFLECVQDMDHENMFWYRQDPGLGLRLIYFSYDVKMKEKGDIPEGYSVSREKKERFSLILESASTNQTSMYLCASSSPRLANTGELFFGEGSRLTVL.

This clonotype was counted a single time. At one boundary the junction diverges from the germline segment, which might be a read error. The gene calls are TRBV11-2 and TRBJ2-1; TRBD2 agrees at 7 bases. CDR3 length: 18 residues. CDR1 SGHAT and CDR2 FQNNGV come from the germline V gene. The CDR3 loop reads CASSLDSWGLPPYNEQFF. The DNA for the CDR3 is TGTGCCAGCAGCTTAGACTCGTGGGGACTACCCCCCTATAATGAGCAGTTCTTC.

V is TRBV5-1 and J is TRBJ2-3, with D unresolved. Trimming pared 0 bases from V and 2 bases from J, leaving 16 bases between. CDR1 is SGHRS, CDR2 YFSETQ, per germline. The CDR3 length is 17 residues. The CDR3 DNA is TGCGCCAGCAGCTTGGGTTTTTCGTCGCGCGACACAGATACGCAGTATTTT. Amino acid sequence: CASSLGFSSRDTDTQYF.

This clonotype was observed many times. This sequence joins TRBV4-1 and TRBJ2-7; TRBD2 might be the D (5 bases). Germline-derived CDR1 and CDR2 are MGHRA and YSYEKL. The CDR3 runs 13 residues. V lost 1 base, J lost 11 bases, and 15 bases lay in between. This CDR3 is CASSQVGSKRKYF. CDR3 bases: TGCGCCAGCAGCCAAGTCGGTAGCAAGCGGAAGTACTTC.

A remark on this clonotype: A much larger clone lies a single base off, so this may be a read error. No conserved phenylalanine or tryptophan is present at the end of the CDR3, so a read error is the likely explanation. The V gene is TRBV30, the J gene TRBJ2-3; D unresolved. This CDR3 spans 14 amino acids. CDR1 is GTSNPN and CDR2 is SVGIG in the germline V gene (reference sequence). Trimming pared 0 bases from V and 2 bases from J, leaving 9 bases between. The CDR3 loop reads CAWSVSQNTDTQYL. The DNA of the CDR3 is TGTGCCTGGAGTGTTAGCCAGAACACAGATACGCAGTATTTA.

With respect to this clonotype: A junction end diverges from the germline sequence, so it may reflect a read error. The gene calls are TRBV29-1 and TRBJ2-5, with a tentative D call TRBD2 (5 bases). The V gene's germline CDR1 is SQVTM and CDR2 ANQGSEA. This CDR3 comprises 13 residues. DNA of the CDR3: TGCAGCGTCGAAGGCGGGCTCGAGGAGACCCAGTACTTC. Encoded protein: CSVEGGLEETQYF.